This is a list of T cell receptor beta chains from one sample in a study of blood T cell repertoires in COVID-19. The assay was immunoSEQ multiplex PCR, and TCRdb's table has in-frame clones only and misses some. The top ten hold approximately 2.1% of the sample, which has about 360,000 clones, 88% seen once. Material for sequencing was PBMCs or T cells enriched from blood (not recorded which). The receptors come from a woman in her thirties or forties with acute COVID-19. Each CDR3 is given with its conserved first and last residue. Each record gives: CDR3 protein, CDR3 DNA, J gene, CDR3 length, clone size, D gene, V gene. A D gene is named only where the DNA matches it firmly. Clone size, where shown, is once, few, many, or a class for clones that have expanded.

CASSQGQQFEAFF TGTGCCAGCAGCCAAGGACAGCAGTTTGAAGCTTTCTTT TRBJ1-1 13 . . TRBV9
CASSLDWDRGPGGF TGCGCCAGCAGCTTGGATTGGGACAGGGGGCCGGGGGGCTTC TRBJ2-7 14 . TRBD1 TRBV5-1
CASSLADRGWTEAFF TGTGCCAGCAGCTTAGCGGACAGGGGATGGACTGAAGCTTTCTTT TRBJ1-1 15 . TRBD1 TRBV7-9
CASSVRTGVGYTF TGTGCCAGCAGCGTGAGGACAGGGGTTGGCTACACCTTC TRBJ1-2 13 . TRBD1 TRBV2
CASRGQGAGGYTF TGTGCCAGCAGGGGACAGGGGGCAGGTGGCTACACCTTC TRBJ1-2 13 . TRBD1 TRBV2
CASSGGQGTNEKLFF TGTGCCAGCAGCGGGGGACAGGGAACTAATGAAAAACTGTTTTTT TRBJ1-4 15 . TRBD1 TRBV5-4
CASSVPQGSPLHF TGTGCCAGCAGTGTTCCCCAGGGTTCACCCCTCCACTTT TRBJ1-6 13 few . TRBV2
CASSLKTGADIQYF TGTGCCAGCAGCCTAAAGACAGGGGCAGACATTCAGTACTTC TRBJ2-4 14 . TRBD1 TRBV3-1/TRBV3-2
CATSGGTGRVEKLFF TGTGCCACCAGCGGGGGGACAGGACGAGTTGAAAAACTGTTTTTT TRBJ1-4 15 . TRBD1 TRBV15
CASSLLAGGDNEQFF TGTGCCAGCAGTCTACTAGCGGGGGGCGACAATGAGCAGTTCTTC TRBJ2-1 15 . TRBD2 TRBV5-4
CASSLGLRSTEAFF TGTGCCAGCAGCTTAGGTTTAAGGAGCACTGAAGCTTTCTTT TRBJ1-1 14 . . TRBV7-6
CASSDAWGQGADQPQHF TGTGCCAGCAGTGACGCATGGGGACAGGGGGCAGATCAGCCCCAGCATTTT TRBJ1-5 17 few TRBD1 TRBV6-1
CASTQAGGLRNTGELFF TGCGCCAGCACCCAAGCGGGGGGACTCAGAAACACCGGGGAGCTGTTTTTT TRBJ2-2 17 . TRBD2 TRBV10-1
CASSPGHINQPQHF TGTGCCAGCAGCCCGGGACATATCAATCAGCCCCAGCATTTT TRBJ1-5 14 . . TRBV7-9
CASSFTGVGNTIYF TGTGCCAGCAGCTTTACAGGGGTCGGAAACACCATATATTTT TRBJ1-3 14 . TRBD1 TRBV7-9
CASSPGTDWYGYTF TGTGCCAGCAGTCCCGGGACAGACTGGTATGGCTACACCTTC TRBJ1-2 14 . TRBD1 TRBV6-5
CARVIGNQPQHF TGTGCCAGGGTCATAGGCAATCAGCCCCAGCATTTT TRBJ1-5 12 once . TRBV5-8
CASSLGSSGGLETQYF TGTGCCAGCAGCTTAGGTTCTAGCGGGGGATTGGAGACCCAGTACTTC TRBJ2-5 16 . TRBD2 TRBV7-7
CAWSYLTREKLFF TGTGCCTGGAGTTATCTAACGAGGGAAAAACTGTTTTTT TRBJ1-4 13 . . TRBV30
CSGTDNEKLFF TGCAGCGGGACAGATAATGAAAAACTGTTTTTT TRBJ1-4 11 once . TRBV29-1
CASSIYREDTQYF TGTGCCAGTAGTATTTACAGGGAAGATACGCAGTATTTT TRBJ2-3 13 . . TRBV19
CASTGQRISGANVLTF TGTGCCAGCACAGGGCAGAGAATATCTGGGGCCAACGTCCTGACTTTC TRBJ2-6 16 . . TRBV2
CASRGTGANYGYTF TGTGCCAGCAGGGGGACAGGGGCTAACTATGGCTACACCTTC TRBJ1-2 14 once TRBD1 TRBV3-1/TRBV3-2
CASSQEGTIPSYEQYF TGTGCCAGCAGCCAGGAGGGGACTATCCCCTCCTACGAGCAGTACTTC TRBJ2-7 16 few TRBD2 TRBV3-1/TRBV3-2
CASSRALGQPQHF TGTGCCAGCTCACGGGCCCTTGGGCAGCCCCAGCATTTT TRBJ1-5 13 few . TRBV18
CSASTGGQETQYF TGCAGTGCTAGTACGGGGGGTCAAGAGACCCAGTACTTC TRBJ2-5 13 once TRBD2 TRBV20-1
CASSQNPEDRGSGELFF TGCGCCAGCAGCCAAAACCCAGAAGATCGGGGAAGCGGGGAGCTGTTTTTT TRBJ2-2 17 . . TRBV4-1
CASSLGGGGFTDTQYF TGTGCCAGCAGCCTGGGGGGCGGGGGGTTCACAGATACGCAGTATTTT TRBJ2-3 16 . TRBD2 TRBV11-2
CASSSRGLYTF TGTGCCAGCAGTTCCAGGGGTCTTTACACCTTC TRBJ1-2 11 . . TRBV28
CASSPGQGALGETQYF TGTGCCAGCAGCCCAGGACAGGGGGCCTTAGGGGAGACCCAGTACTTC TRBJ2-5 16 . TRBD1 TRBV13
CASSLGTGQNSPLHF TGTGCCAGCAGCTTAGGGACAGGGCAAAATTCACCCCTCCACTTT TRBJ1-6 15 . TRBD1 TRBV7-9
CASRPGLGGVYEQYF TGTGCCAGCAGACCGGGACTGGGAGGGGTGTACGAGCAGTACTTC TRBJ2-7 15 . TRBD2 TRBV3-1/TRBV3-2
CASSNHIFTVDTEAFF TGTGCCAGCAGCAACCACATCTTTACAGTGGACACTGAAGCTTTCTTT TRBJ1-1 16 . . TRBV6-2/TRBV6-3
CASSFTGNLGNYGYTF TGTGCCAGCAGCTTCACAGGGAACTTGGGAAACTATGGCTACACCTTC TRBJ1-2 16 . . TRBV7-9
CASSSDYAEAFF TGTGCCAGCAGCTCGGACTACGCTGAAGCTTTCTTT TRBJ1-1 12 . . TRBV2
CASRQGVEGYTF TGTGCCAGCAGACAGGGTGTGGAAGGCTACACCTTC TRBJ1-2 12 . . TRBV2
CASSTRQGAGNTEAFF TGTGCCAGTAGTACCAGACAGGGGGCAGGGAACACTGAAGCTTTCTTT TRBJ1-1 16 . TRBD1 TRBV19
CASSDSQGASPLHF TGTGCCAGCAGTGATAGTCAGGGCGCATCACCCCTCCACTTT TRBJ1-6 14 . . TRBV6-1
CASSFAGASYNEQFF TGTGCCAGCAGCTTCGCGGGGGCGTCCTACAATGAGCAGTTCTTC TRBJ2-1 15 few . TRBV5-4
CSVRTGGRYGYTF TGCAGCGTGAGAACAGGGGGTCGTTATGGCTACACCTTC TRBJ1-2 13 . TRBD1 TRBV29-1
CASSFGTGDTEAFF TGTGCCAGCAGTTTCGGGACAGGAGACACTGAAGCTTTCTTT TRBJ1-1 14 . TRBD1 TRBV7-2
CASSIGQGALNEQFF TGTGCCAGCAGCATCGGACAGGGGGCCCTCAATGAGCAGTTCTTC TRBJ2-1 15 . TRBD1 TRBV2